The clone carrying this T cell receptor (beta chain) was observed many times. Time point noted: patch test 2, 6 weeks after DPC sensitization. The treatment denotes: therapeutic diphenylcyclopropenone sensitization with weekly scalp DPC. The CDR3 has 15 residues. The V gene lost 5 bases and the J gene lost 9 bases, with 20 bases spanning the gap. CDR1 is SGHAT, CDR2 FQNNGV, per germline. This sample stems from a study of human T cells and chemical hapten exposure. From the RACE reads, TCRdb called clonotypes with MiXCR, one entry per CDR3 protein. The sample holds more than 110,000 distinct CDR3 sequences, roughly 12% seen once.

The clonotype comes from a woman aged 45-65 years with alopecia areata. Some clones in this sample may be carry-over from other donors' samples. V gene TRBV11-2 combines with J gene TRBJ2-1, with D possibly called TRBD1 or TRBD2 (5 bases each). Sequenced here: whole blood, sampled in connection with sensitization to the hapten diphenylcyclopropenone (DPC). The CDR3 loop reads CASSKSRVGDREQFF. The CDR3 DNA is TGTGCCAGCAGCAAATCCCGGGTGGGGGATCGTGAGCAGTTCTTC.